The rows below give T cell receptor beta chains drawn from one sample of a study of blood T cell repertoires in COVID-19. Data came from immunoSEQ multiplex PCR; TCRdb stores just in-frame clones and leaves some out. The sample lists about 110,000 clones; over 70% were seen once. Sequencing was done on a sample of peripheral blood. All receptors come from a human donor in a cohort sampled during active or convalescent COVID-19. The CDR3 runs from the conserved cysteine through the conserved F or W. For some rows the clone size is stated as once, few or many, or as a class when expanded; others skip it.

v_gene: TRBV27
abundance: few
j_gene: TRBJ2-1
CDR3aa: CASRRSSYNEQFF

v_gene: TRBV5-1
abundance: -
j_gene: TRBJ2-1
CDR3aa: CASSLEGGSYNEQFF

v_gene: TRBV6-5
abundance: -
j_gene: TRBJ2-1
CDR3aa: CASSGGQTYNEQFF

v_gene: TRBV6-2/TRBV6-3
abundance: once
j_gene: TRBJ2-6
CDR3aa: CASSLFGQVNSGANVLTF

v_gene: TRBV5-1
abundance: -
j_gene: TRBJ2-5
CDR3aa: CASSAGTGRKETQYF

v_gene: TRBV29-1
abundance: -
j_gene: TRBJ2-7
CDR3aa: CSVGQIYEQYF

v_gene: TRBV6-5
abundance: -
j_gene: TRBJ1-1
CDR3aa: CASSYSARRGAFF

v_gene: TRBV27
abundance: -
j_gene: TRBJ1-2
CDR3aa: CASSLRTGTDYGYTF

v_gene: TRBV4-3
abundance: -
j_gene: TRBJ1-2
CDR3aa: CASSHLPGTGDPYGYTF

v_gene: TRBV14
abundance: -
j_gene: TRBJ1-2
CDR3aa: CASSPANRRPYYGYTF

v_gene: TRBV18
abundance: -
j_gene: TRBJ2-7
CDR3aa: CASSSGTGMREQYF

v_gene: TRBV12-3/TRBV12-4
abundance: -
j_gene: TRBJ2-5
CDR3aa: CASSGGRETQYF

v_gene: TRBV3-1/TRBV3-2
abundance: -
j_gene: TRBJ1-3
CDR3aa: CASSQVATRGRNTIYF

v_gene: TRBV18
abundance: -
j_gene: TRBJ1-2
CDR3aa: CASSSTGGRGYTF

v_gene: TRBV18
abundance: -
j_gene: TRBJ2-3
CDR3aa: CASSPGLAGGTDTQYF

v_gene: TRBV28
abundance: -
j_gene: TRBJ2-5
CDR3aa: CASTYGTSVFSRETQYF

v_gene: TRBV7-2
abundance: -
j_gene: TRBJ2-5
CDR3aa: CASSANRQLQETQYF

v_gene: TRBV2
abundance: -
j_gene: TRBJ2-3
CDR3aa: CASRNRDYHTDTQYF

v_gene: TRBV5-5
abundance: -
j_gene: TRBJ1-4
CDR3aa: CASTEGLPNEKLFF

v_gene: TRBV7-2
abundance: -
j_gene: TRBJ1-4
CDR3aa: CASSLRQGNEKLFF

v_gene: TRBV4-1
abundance: -
j_gene: TRBJ2-1
CDR3aa: CASSQAMDYRNEQFF

v_gene: TRBV7-9
abundance: few
j_gene: TRBJ2-7
CDR3aa: CASSRAGITYEQYF

v_gene: TRBV2
abundance: few
j_gene: TRBJ1-1
CDR3aa: CASRRTGLLTEAFF

v_gene: TRBV6-6
abundance: -
j_gene: TRBJ1-1
CDR3aa: CASKTLGASNTEAFF

v_gene: TRBV19
abundance: -
j_gene: TRBJ1-2
CDR3aa: CASSILGLGYTF

v_gene: TRBV27
abundance: -
j_gene: TRBJ2-5
CDR3aa: CASSLRRGAQETQYF

v_gene: TRBV4-1
abundance: -
j_gene: TRBJ1-2
CDR3aa: CASSRAAGQGSDGYTF

v_gene: TRBV4-1
abundance: many
j_gene: TRBJ2-7
CDR3aa: CASSQDDYGFSYEQYF

v_gene: TRBV4-1
abundance: -
j_gene: TRBJ1-2
CDR3aa: CASSQGWTANYGYTF

v_gene: TRBV4-3
abundance: -
j_gene: TRBJ2-3
CDR3aa: CASSQDFGEGLSLMDTQYF

v_gene: TRBV29-1
abundance: -
j_gene: TRBJ2-1
CDR3aa: CSGVAGGLYNEQFF

v_gene: TRBV7-8
abundance: -
j_gene: TRBJ2-1
CDR3aa: CASSLFPGGAGNEQFF

v_gene: TRBV5-1
abundance: -
j_gene: TRBJ2-2
CDR3aa: CASSFRREANYGELFF

v_gene: TRBV7-8
abundance: -
j_gene: TRBJ2-1
CDR3aa: CASSLVPGWRGGYNEQFF

v_gene: TRBV27
abundance: -
j_gene: TRBJ1-1
CDR3aa: CASSLGGGLLDEAFF

v_gene: TRBV28
abundance: once
j_gene: TRBJ2-1
CDR3aa: CASSRDRPHEQFF

v_gene: TRBV5-5
abundance: -
j_gene: TRBJ1-2
CDR3aa: CASSLDPGRANYGYTF